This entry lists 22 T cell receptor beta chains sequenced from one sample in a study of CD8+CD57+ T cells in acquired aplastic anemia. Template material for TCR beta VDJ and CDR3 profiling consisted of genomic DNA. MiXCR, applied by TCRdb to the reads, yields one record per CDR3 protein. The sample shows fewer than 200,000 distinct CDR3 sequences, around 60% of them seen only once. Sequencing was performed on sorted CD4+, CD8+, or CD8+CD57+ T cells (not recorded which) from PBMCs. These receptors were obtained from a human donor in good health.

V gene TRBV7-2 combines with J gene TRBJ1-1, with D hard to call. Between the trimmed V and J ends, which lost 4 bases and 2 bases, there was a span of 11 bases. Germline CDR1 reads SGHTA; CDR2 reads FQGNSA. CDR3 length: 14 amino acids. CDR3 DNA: TGTGCCAGCAGCTCTATAATGGGAAACACTGAAGCTTTCTTT. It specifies CASSSIMGNTEAFF. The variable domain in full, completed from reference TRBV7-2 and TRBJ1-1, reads GAGVSQSPSNKVTEKGKDVELRCDPISGHTALYWYRQSLGQGLEFLIYFQGNSAPDKSGLPSDRFSAERTGGSVSTLTIQRTQQEDSAVYLCASSSIMGNTEAFFGQGTRLTVV.

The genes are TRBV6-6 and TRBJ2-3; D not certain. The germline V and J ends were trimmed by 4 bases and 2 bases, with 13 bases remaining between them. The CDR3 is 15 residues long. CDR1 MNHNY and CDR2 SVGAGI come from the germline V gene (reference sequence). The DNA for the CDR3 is TGTGCCAGCAGTTTAGTCGGCAGTATCACAGATACGCAGTATTTT. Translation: CASSLVGSITDTQYF.

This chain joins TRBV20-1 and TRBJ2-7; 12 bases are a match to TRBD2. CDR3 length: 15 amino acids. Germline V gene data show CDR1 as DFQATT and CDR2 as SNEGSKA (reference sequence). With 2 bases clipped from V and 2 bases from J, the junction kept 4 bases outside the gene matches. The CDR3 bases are TGCAGTGCTAGACCCCGACTAGCGGGGGCCTACGAGCAGTACTTC. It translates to CSARPRLAGAYEQYF.

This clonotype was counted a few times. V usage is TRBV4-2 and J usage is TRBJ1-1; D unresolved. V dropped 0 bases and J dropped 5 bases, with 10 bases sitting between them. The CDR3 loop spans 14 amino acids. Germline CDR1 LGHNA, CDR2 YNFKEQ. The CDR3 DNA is TGTGCCAGCAGCCAAGATACCTACGGAACTGAAGCTTTCTTT. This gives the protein CASSQDTYGTEAFF.

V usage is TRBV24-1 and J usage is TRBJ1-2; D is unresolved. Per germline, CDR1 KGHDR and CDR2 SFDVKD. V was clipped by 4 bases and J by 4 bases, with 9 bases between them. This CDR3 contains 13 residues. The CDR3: CATSDQIGYGYTF. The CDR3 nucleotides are TGTGCCACCAGTGACCAGATAGGCTATGGCTACACCTTC.

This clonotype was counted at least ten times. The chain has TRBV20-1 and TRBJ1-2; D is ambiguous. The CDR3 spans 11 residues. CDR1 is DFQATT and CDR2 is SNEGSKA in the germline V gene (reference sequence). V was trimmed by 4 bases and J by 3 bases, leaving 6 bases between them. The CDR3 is CSATVDYGYTF. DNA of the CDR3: TGCAGTGCTACGGTTGACTATGGCTACACCTTC.

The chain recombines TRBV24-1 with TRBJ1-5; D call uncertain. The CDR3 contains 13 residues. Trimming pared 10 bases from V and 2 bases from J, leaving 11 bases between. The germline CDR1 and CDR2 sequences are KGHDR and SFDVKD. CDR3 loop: CATRQYGNQPQHF. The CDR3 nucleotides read TGTGCCACAAGACAATACGGCAATCAGCCCCAGCATTTT.

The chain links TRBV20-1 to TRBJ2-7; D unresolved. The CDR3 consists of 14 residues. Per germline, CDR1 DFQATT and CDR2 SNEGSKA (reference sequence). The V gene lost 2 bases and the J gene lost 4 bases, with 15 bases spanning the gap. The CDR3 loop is CSARNTEGWYEQYF. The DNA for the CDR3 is TGCAGTGCTAGAAACACCGAAGGTTGGTACGAGCAGTACTTC.

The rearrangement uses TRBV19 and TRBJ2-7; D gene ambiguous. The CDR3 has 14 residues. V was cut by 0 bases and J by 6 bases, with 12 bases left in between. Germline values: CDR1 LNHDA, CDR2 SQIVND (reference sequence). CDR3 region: CASSIDTLYGEQYF. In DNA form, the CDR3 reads TGTGCCAGTAGTATAGACACTCTTTACGGCGAGCAGTACTTC.

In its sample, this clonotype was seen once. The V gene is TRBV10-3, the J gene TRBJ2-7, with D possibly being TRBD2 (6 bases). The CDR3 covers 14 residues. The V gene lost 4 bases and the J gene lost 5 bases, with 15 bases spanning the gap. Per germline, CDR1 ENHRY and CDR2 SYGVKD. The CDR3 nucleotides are TGTGCCATCAGTGCTCAGGTCGGGGGAAACGAGCAGTACTTC. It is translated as CAISAQVGGNEQYF.

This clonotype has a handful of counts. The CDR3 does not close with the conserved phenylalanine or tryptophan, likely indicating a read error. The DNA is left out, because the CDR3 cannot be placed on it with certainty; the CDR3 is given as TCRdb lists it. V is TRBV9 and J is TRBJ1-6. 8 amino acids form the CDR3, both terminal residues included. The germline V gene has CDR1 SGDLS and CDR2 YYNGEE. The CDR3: CASSGSTS.

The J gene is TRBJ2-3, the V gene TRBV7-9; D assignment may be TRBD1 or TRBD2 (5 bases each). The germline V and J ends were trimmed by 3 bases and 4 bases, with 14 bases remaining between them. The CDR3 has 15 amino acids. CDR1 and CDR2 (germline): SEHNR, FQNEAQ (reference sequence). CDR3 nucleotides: TGTGCCAGCAGCTTGGGGGTTGTGGGGGCAGATACGCAGTATTTT. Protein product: CASSLGVVGADTQYF.

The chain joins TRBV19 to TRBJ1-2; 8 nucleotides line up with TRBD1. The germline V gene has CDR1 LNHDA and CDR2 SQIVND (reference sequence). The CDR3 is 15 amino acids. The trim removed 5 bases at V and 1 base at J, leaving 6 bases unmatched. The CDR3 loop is CASSSGQGFNYGYTF. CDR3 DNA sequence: TGTGCCAGTAGTTCCGGACAGGGCTTTAACTATGGCTACACCTTC.

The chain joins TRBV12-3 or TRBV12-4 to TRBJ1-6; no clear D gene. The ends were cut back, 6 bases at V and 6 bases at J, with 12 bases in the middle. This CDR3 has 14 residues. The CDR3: CASRVRAGNSPLHF. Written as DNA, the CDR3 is TGTGCCAGCAGGGTGAGGGCCGGTAATTCACCCCTCCACTTT.

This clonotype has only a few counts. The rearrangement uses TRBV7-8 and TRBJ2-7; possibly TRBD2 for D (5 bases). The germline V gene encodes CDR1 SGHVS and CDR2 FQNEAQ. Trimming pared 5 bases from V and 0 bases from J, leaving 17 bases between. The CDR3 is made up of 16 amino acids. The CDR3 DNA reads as TGTGCCAGCAGCCCCTCCCGCGGGTGGGGCTCCTACGAGCAGTACTTC. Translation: CASSPSRGWGSYEQYF.

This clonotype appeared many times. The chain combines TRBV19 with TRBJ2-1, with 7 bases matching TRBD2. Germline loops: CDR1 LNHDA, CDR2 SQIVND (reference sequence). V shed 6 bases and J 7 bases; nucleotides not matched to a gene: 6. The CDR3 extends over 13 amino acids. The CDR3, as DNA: TGTGCCAGTAGCCCGGGAGGTCTTAATGAGCAGTTCTTC. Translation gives CASSPGGLNEQFF.

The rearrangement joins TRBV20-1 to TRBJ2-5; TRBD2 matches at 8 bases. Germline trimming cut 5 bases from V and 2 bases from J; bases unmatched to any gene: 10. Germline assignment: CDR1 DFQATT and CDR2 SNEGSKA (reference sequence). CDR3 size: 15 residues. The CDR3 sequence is CSAPVSGSGQETQYF. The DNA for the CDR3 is TGCAGTGCTCCCGTGAGCGGGAGTGGTCAAGAGACCCAGTACTTC.

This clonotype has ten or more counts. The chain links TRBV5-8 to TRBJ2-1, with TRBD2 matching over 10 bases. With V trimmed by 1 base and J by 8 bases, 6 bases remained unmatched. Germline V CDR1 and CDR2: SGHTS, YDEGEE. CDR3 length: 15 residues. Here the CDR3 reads CASSLSSGSGDEQFF. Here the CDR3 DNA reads TGTGCCAGCAGCTTGTCTAGCGGGAGTGGGGATGAGCAGTTCTTC.

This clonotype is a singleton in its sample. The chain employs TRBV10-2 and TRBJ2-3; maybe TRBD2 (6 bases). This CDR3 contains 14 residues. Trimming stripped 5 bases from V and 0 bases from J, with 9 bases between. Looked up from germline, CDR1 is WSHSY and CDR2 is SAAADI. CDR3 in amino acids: CASSKSGSTDTQYF. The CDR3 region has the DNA TGCGCCAGCAGTAAAAGCGGGAGCACAGATACGCAGTATTTT.

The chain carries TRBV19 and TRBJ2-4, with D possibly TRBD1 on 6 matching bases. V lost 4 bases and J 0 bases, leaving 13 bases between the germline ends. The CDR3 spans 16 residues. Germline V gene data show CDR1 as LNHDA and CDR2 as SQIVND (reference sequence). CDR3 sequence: CASSTNRDLAKNIQYF. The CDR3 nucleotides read TGTGCCAGTAGTACAAACAGGGACCTAGCCAAAAACATTCAGTACTTC.

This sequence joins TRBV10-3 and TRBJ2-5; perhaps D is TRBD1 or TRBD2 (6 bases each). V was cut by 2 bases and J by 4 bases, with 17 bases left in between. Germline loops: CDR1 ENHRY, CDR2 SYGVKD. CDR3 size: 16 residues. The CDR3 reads CAISEGLQGGSETQYF. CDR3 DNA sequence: TGTGCCATCAGTGAGGGACTACAGGGAGGATCAGAGACCCAGTACTTC.

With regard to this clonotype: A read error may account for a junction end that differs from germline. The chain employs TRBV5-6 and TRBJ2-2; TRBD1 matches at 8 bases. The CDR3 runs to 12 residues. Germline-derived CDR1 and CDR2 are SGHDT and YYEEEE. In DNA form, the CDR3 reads TGTGCCTGGACAGGGACCACCGGGGAGCTGCTTTTT. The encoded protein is CAWTGTTGELLF.